The 21 T cell receptor beta chains given below trace back to one sample, sequenced in a study of T cell changes during pregnancy in multiple sclerosis. Only in-frame clones appear in the TCRdb table, and some are missing; sequencing was by immunoSEQ multiplex PCR. This table has 12,000 or so clones, about 80% appearing once. The sample consisted of CD8+ T cells from peripheral blood mononuclear cells, taken after pregnancy. The receptor source for this set is a female donor in good health, enrolled as a control in a pregnancy study.

There are a few counts of this clone. The chain links TRBV7-6 to TRBJ2-5, with 7 bases matching TRBD2. This CDR3 spans 15 amino acids. Germline assignment: CDR1 SGHVS and CDR2 FNYEAQ. V was clipped by 0 bases and J by 0 bases; unmatched bases: 1. CDR3 protein: CASSLAGGDQETQYF. The CDR3 DNA reads as TGTGCCAGCAGCTTAGCGGGGGGGGACCAAGAGACCCAGTACTTC. Together with reference TRBV7-6 and TRBJ2-5, the CDR3 gives the full variable domain: GAGVSQSPRYKVTKRGQDVALRCDPISGHVSLYWYRQALGQGPEFLTYFNYEAQQDKSGLPNDRFSAERPEGSISTLTIQRTEQRDSAMYRCASSLAGGDQETQYFGPGTRLLVL.

CDR3 sequence (DNA): TGTGCCAGCAGGCCCGACAGACACTCCACAGATACGCAGTATTTT. It specifies CASRPDRHSTDTQYF. The chain carries TRBV28 and TRBJ2-3; tentatively, D is TRBD1 (5 bases). This CDR3 region has 15 residues. Germline V gene data show CDR1 as MDHEN and CDR2 as SYDVKM. V lost 6 bases and J 2 bases, leaving 15 bases between the germline ends.

V and J are TRBV27 and TRBJ2-3; no clear D. V was trimmed by 4 bases and J by 0 bases, leaving 20 bases between them. Germline CDR1 is MNHEY and CDR2 is SMNVEV (reference sequence). There are 18 residues in the CDR3. The CDR3 here is CASSSMWSSGPSTDTQYF. The CDR3 DNA sequence: TGTGCCAGCAGTTCTATGTGGTCCTCGGGTCCTAGCACAGATACGCAGTATTTT.

The chain employs TRBV27 and TRBJ2-3; the D gene is possibly TRBD2 (6 bases). Deletions cut 5 bases from V and 4 bases from J, with 13 bases between. Germline V gene sequence: CDR1 MNHEY, CDR2 SMNVEV (reference sequence). The CDR3 has 14 residues. The CDR3: CASSPAEGADTQYF. The CDR3 DNA reads TGTGCCAGCAGTCCTGCGGAGGGTGCAGATACGCAGTATTTT.

In its sample, this clone was seen once. CDR3 bases: TGTGCCACCAGCTGGGGGTGGCGGGGCCTTAAGCTTTATTTT. Its protein product is CATSWGWRGLKLYF. This chain links TRBV15 with TRBJ2-3; tentatively, D is TRBD2 (6 bases). The V gene's germline CDR1 is LNHNV and CDR2 YYDKDF (reference sequence). The CDR3 runs to 14 residues. The V end was cut by 5 bases, the J end by 15 bases, with 24 bases between. Variable domain in full (rest from reference TRBV15 and TRBJ2-3): DAMVIQNPRYQVTQFGKPVTLSCSQTLNHNVMYWYQQKSSQAPKLLFHYYDKDFNNEADTPDNFQSRRPNTSFCFLDIRSPGLGDTAMYLCATSWGWRGLKLYFGPGTRLTVL.

The chain recombines TRBV4-1 with TRBJ2-1, with TRBD2 matching 15 bases. The V gene end was trimmed by 2 bases and the J gene end by 5 bases; junction bases not matched to a gene: 10. The CDR3 is 19 amino acids. Germline lookup yields CDR1 MGHRA and CDR2 YSYEKL. CDR3 nucleotides: TGCGCCAGCAGCCAACAACCGGGACTAGCGGGGGGTTGGGACAATGAGCAGTTCTTC. Residues: CASSQQPGLAGGWDNEQFF.

The genes are TRBV4-1 and TRBJ1-5; TRBD1 matches at 7 bases. There are 13 residues in the CDR3. The V gene end was trimmed by 4 bases and the J gene end by 7 bases; junction bases not matched to a gene: 4. CDR1 and CDR2 from the germline V gene are MGHRA and YSYEKL. CDR3 region: CASSRQGFQPQHF. The CDR3 DNA sequence: TGCGCCAGCAGCCGACAGGGTTTCCAGCCCCAGCATTTT.

This chain connects TRBV19 to TRBJ1-1; TRBD1 might be the D (6 bases). This CDR3 has 15 residues. With 2 bases removed from V and 4 bases from J, the gap between germline ends came to 14 bases. In germline, CDR1 is LNHDA, CDR2 SQIVND (reference sequence). CDR3: CASSIYYREGTEAFF. In DNA, the CDR3 is TGTGCCAGTAGTATATATTACAGGGAGGGCACTGAAGCTTTCTTT.

V gene TRBV4-1 combines with J gene TRBJ2-3, with D possibly TRBD2 on 7 matching bases. This CDR3 region has 19 residues. The germline gives CDR1 MGHRA, CDR2 YSYEKL. V was clipped by 1 base and J by 0 bases, with 20 bases between them. CDR3 residues: CASSQVLAGAYTSTDTQYF. For the CDR3, the DNA is TGCGCCAGCAGCCAAGTACTGGCGGGGGCTTATACTAGCACAGATACGCAGTATTTT.

The V gene is TRBV30, the J gene TRBJ2-3; 9 bases map to TRBD1. After removal of 5 bases from V and 3 bases from J, the junction contained 6 bases not matched to a gene. The CDR3 is made up of 14 amino acids. Germline CDR1 GTSNPN, CDR2 SVGIG (reference sequence). The CDR3 region is CAWAPGQGTDTQYF. For the CDR3, the DNA is TGTGCCTGGGCACCGGGACAGGGAACAGATACGCAGTATTTT.

By frequency in the sample, this clone is large. V usage is TRBV13 and J usage is TRBJ2-1, with TRBD2 matching over 12 bases. The CDR3 is made up of 18 amino acids. The ends lost 5 bases at V and 8 bases at J; junction bases unmatched: 16. CDR1 is PRHDT and CDR2 is FYEKMQ in the germline V gene (reference sequence). CDR3 amino acids: CASSHDAETSGSFYEQFF. CDR3 DNA: TGTGCCAGCAGCCACGACGCCGAGACTAGCGGGAGTTTCTATGAGCAGTTCTTC.

The chain carries TRBV9 and TRBJ1-5; D may be TRBD1 (5 bases). This CDR3 spans 14 amino acids. The V end lost 4 bases, the J end lost 3 bases, and 11 bases lay between the germline ends. Germline CDR1 is SGDLS and CDR2 is YYNGEE. CDR3 coding DNA: TGTGCCAGCAGCATGGAGGGGACCAATCAGCCCCAGCATTTT. Translated: CASSMEGTNQPQHF.

The genes are TRBV7-9 and TRBJ2-7; 9 nucleotides agree with TRBD1. V dropped 4 bases and J dropped 3; count of bases not matched to a gene: 4. Germline assignment: CDR1 SEHNR and CDR2 FQNEAQ (reference sequence). The CDR3 covers 14 residues. CDR3 residues: CASSSGGQGYEQYF. Here the CDR3 DNA reads TGTGCCAGCAGCTCAGGGGGACAGGGCTACGAGCAGTACTTC.

The sample holds one count of this clone. The chain couples TRBV4-2 to TRBJ2-7; 7 bases align to TRBD2. J gave up 1 base and V 2 bases, and 5 bases lay outside the gene matches. The CDR3 length is 15 residues. Per germline, CDR1 LGHNA and CDR2 YNFKEQ. Written as DNA, the CDR3 is TGTGCCAGCAGCCAACGCCTAGCGGATTCCTACGAGCAGTACTTC. Its protein is CASSQRLADSYEQYF.

This clone is medium-sized (0.01 to 0.1%) in the sample. CDR3 nucleotide sequence: TGTGCCAGCAGTCGGGGATCTGGCTACACCTTC. Translating gives CASSRGSGYTF. The chain carries TRBV28 and TRBJ1-2, with D uncertain. V gave up 5 bases and J gave up 7 bases, with 8 bases separating them. The CDR3 extends over 11 amino acids. The V gene's germline CDR1 is MDHEN and CDR2 SYDVKM.

V and J are TRBV7-9 and TRBJ1-6; D remains unclear. From germline, CDR1 is SEHNR and CDR2 FQNEAQ (reference sequence). This CDR3 is built from 16 residues. V was clipped by 1 base and J by 8 bases, with 15 bases between them. The CDR3 loop is CASSLVGDGRDSPLHF. The CDR3 DNA is TGTGCCAGCAGCTTAGTCGGAGATGGGAGAGATTCACCCCTCCACTTT.

The chain combines TRBV27 with TRBJ2-3, with D uncertain. The CDR3 covers 16 residues. With 1 base removed from V and 0 bases from J, the gap between germline ends came to 11 bases. CDR1 MNHEY and CDR2 SMNVEV come from the germline V gene (reference sequence). CDR3 sequence (DNA): TGTGCCAGCAGTTTATATCGCCTTACTAGCACAGATACGCAGTATTTT. Translating gives CASSLYRLTSTDTQYF.

The chain employs TRBV7-9 and TRBJ2-3, with 8 bases fitting TRBD2. Germline V lookup: CDR1 SEHNR, CDR2 FQNEAQ (reference sequence). After removal of 11 bases from V and 2 bases from J, the junction contained 18 bases not matched to a gene. This CDR3 region has 17 residues. The CDR3 DNA sequence: TGTGCCGCAAGGGCTCGTGGCGGGAGGCGGGTCACAGATACGCAGTATTTT. Protein: CAARARGGRRVTDTQYF.

This chain's CDR3 is CASSLGRGSSRGYTF. CDR3 DNA sequence: TGTGCCAGCAGCTTGGGACGGGGAAGTTCGAGGGGCTACACCTTC. The rearrangement uses TRBV5-6 and TRBJ1-2; D gene unclear. The CDR3 extends over 15 amino acids. V shed 0 bases and J shed 8 bases, with 17 bases lying between them. From germline, CDR1 is SGHDT and CDR2 YYEEEE.

The V and J genes are TRBV27 and TRBJ2-7, with 7 bases matching TRBD2. V lost 2 bases and J lost 4; bases outside the gene matches: 5. This CDR3 spans 14 amino acids. Germline V gene data show CDR1 as MNHEY and CDR2 as SMNVEV (reference sequence). As DNA, the CDR3 is TGTGCCAGCAGTTTAGGACTAGGGTCGTACGAGCAGTACTTC. Translation: CASSLGLGSYEQYF.

The genes are TRBV5-6 and TRBJ2-5, with 8 nucleotides matching TRBD2. The V and J ends lost 4 bases and 7 bases, in that order; junction bases with no gene match: 12. The CDR3 covers 15 residues. Germline loops: CDR1 SGHDT, CDR2 YYEEEE. CDR3 bases: TGTGCCAGCAGCCAAGGGACTAGAGCATCGGGGACCCAGTACTTC. Its protein product is CASSQGTRASGTQYF.